This T cell receptor (beta chain) was documented in a study of blood T cell repertoires in COVID-19. Study background: The United States, Italy and Spain provided the acute and convalescent COVID-19 samples.

V gave up 2 bases and J gave up 8 bases, with 15 bases separating them. Germline-derived CDR1 and CDR2 are KGHSY and FQNENV. The CDR3 is 14 residues long. Using immunoSEQ multiplex PCR, the repertoire was profiled, and TCRdb retains in-frame clones only, with some absent. The sample yields fewer than 80,000 clones, 88% seen once. Specimen: peripheral blood. The clonotype comes from a human donor in a cohort sampled during active COVID-19. The V gene is TRBV16, the J gene TRBJ1-2, with D perhaps TRBD1 (5 bases). The CDR3 is CASSQHLTASGYTF. CDR3 sequence (DNA): TGTGCCAGCAGCCAACATCTGACAGCCTCAGGCTACACCTTC.